The clone carrying this TCR beta chain was observed a few times. The entry originates in a study of identical twins. TCRdb processed the 5' RACE reads anew with MiXCR; each CDR3 protein has one entry. The sample yields fewer than 900,000 distinct CDR3 sequences, 15% to 20% seen once. These data were also reused for a study on T cells expressing NK-cell markers. That source notes: One observes that, in several donors, these clonotypes were also the leading ones within the CD3+CD56-NKG2C+ fraction.

The TCR was taken from a woman aged 18 to 35 in good health. Sequenced material: PBMCs.

The CDR3 coding sequence is TGTGCCAGCAGCTTAGCAGGGACAGGGGGAGGTCAAGAGACCCAGTACTTC. This translates into CASSLAGTGGGQETQYF. This chain joins TRBV7-2 and TRBJ2-5, with 11 bases lining up with TRBD1. Germline CDR1 is SGHTA and CDR2 is FQGNSA. The CDR3 is 17 amino acids. V gave up 0 bases and J gave up 2 bases; unmatched junction bases: 5.